The 32 T cell receptor beta chains below all came from one sample that was sequenced in a study of control samples from healthy donors and cancer patients (dated by TCRdb to about 2020). Library preparation employed the immunoSEQ multiplex PCR assay. This is the immuneACCESS table as TCRdb keeps it, with only in-frame sequences that have V and J called. A part of the clones is gone; compared with another copy, unresolved V genes explain less than half, and the rest is unexplained. The sample includes hundreds of thousands of clones, with roughly 90% observed a single time. The leading ten clones occupy about 6.3% of the sample. Sequenced input: PBMCs. All receptors come from a man aged 35 to 55 with head and neck cancer.

This rearrangement joins TRBV19 to TRBJ1-5; perhaps TRBD1 as D (5 bases). The CDR3 covers 12 residues. Trimming took 7 bases from V and 9 from J, leaving 13 bases between them. Germline V CDR1 and CDR2: LNHDA, SQIVND (reference sequence). The CDR3 DNA reads as TGTGCCAGTACACCCCCGGGGGGGCCCCAGCATTTT. The encoded protein is CASTPPGGPQHF.

This rearrangement joins TRBV10-3 to TRBJ2-6, with D possibly TRBD1 on 6 matching bases. The germline CDR1 and CDR2 sequences are ENHRY and SYGVKD. The CDR3 consists of 16 residues. Trimming took 4 bases from V and 4 from J, leaving 14 bases between them. Here the CDR3 reads CAISGLGAAGANVLTF. The CDR3 nucleotides read TGTGCCATCAGTGGTTTGGGGGCGGCCGGGGCCAACGTCCTGACTTTC.

This chain joins TRBV25-1 and TRBJ1-6, with 8 bases that match TRBD1. CDR1 and CDR2 (germline): MGHDK, SYGVNS. The J segment lost 8 bases and the V segment lost 0 bases, leaving 3 bases of the junction unmatched. This CDR3 is built from 15 residues. CDR3 nucleotides: TGTGCCAGCAGTGAATATGTGGGACAGGATTCACCCCTCCACTTT. Amino acid sequence: CASSEYVGQDSPLHF.

This clone occurred once. This chain joins TRBV19 and TRBJ2-2, with 7 bases that match TRBD2. The germline V gene has CDR1 LNHDA and CDR2 SQIVND (reference sequence). With V trimmed by 8 bases and J by 0 bases, 9 bases remained unmatched. CDR3 length: 16 residues. The chain's CDR3 is CASCRREQANTGELFF. In nucleotides, the CDR3 is TGTGCCAGTTGTAGGCGGGAGCAAGCGAACACCGGGGAGCTGTTTTTT. The complete variable domain, with remaining parts taken from reference TRBV19 and TRBJ2-2, reads DGGITQSPKYLFRKEGQNVTLSCEQNLNHDAMYWYRQDPGQGLRLIYYSQIVNDFQKGDIAEGYSVSREKKESFPLTVTSAQKNPTAFYLCASCRREQANTGELFFGEGSRLTVL.

The chain couples TRBV5-1 to TRBJ1-5, with 9 positions matching TRBD1. CDR3 length: 16 residues. The V gene end was trimmed by 4 bases and the J gene end by 6 bases; junction bases not matched to a gene: 11. Germline V gives CDR1 SGHRS, CDR2 YFSETQ. This CDR3 reads CASSPESGTGLQPQHF. In nucleotides, the CDR3 is TGCGCCAGCAGCCCCGAATCCGGGACAGGGCTTCAGCCCCAGCATTTT.

With regard to this clone: Other DNA sequences within the sample encode an identical CDR3. The chain carries TRBV7-9 and TRBJ2-7; 8 bases agree with TRBD2. From germline, CDR1 is SEHNR and CDR2 FQNEAQ (reference sequence). The junction had 2 bases not matched to a gene; V was cut back by 6 bases and J by 4 bases. The CDR3 has 12 residues. As DNA, the CDR3 is TGTGCCAGCAGTCCGGGGGGGTACGAGCAGTACTTC. Protein: CASSPGGYEQYF.

The chain couples TRBV28 to TRBJ2-7; D unclear. Germline CDR1 MDHEN, CDR2 SYDVKM. The CDR3 has 16 amino acids. V lost 6 bases to trimming and J lost 4 bases, with 22 bases between them. As DNA, the CDR3 is TGTGCCAGCAGCCCCGACGCTCTTGGACCTTATTACGAGCAGTACTTC. Translating gives CASSPDALGPYYEQYF.

The chain couples TRBV19 to TRBJ2-3; D is possibly TRBD1 (5 bases). Trimming pared 6 bases from V and 1 base from J, leaving 14 bases between. CDR1 is LNHDA and CDR2 is SQIVND in the germline V gene (reference sequence). The CDR3 spans 15 residues. CDR3 sequence (DNA): TGTGCCAGTAGACAGGCCAGATTTGGCACAGATACGCAGTATTTT. It yields the protein CASRQARFGTDTQYF.

The chain couples TRBV9 to TRBJ2-3; TRBD1 matches 7 bases. The CDR3 has 16 residues. The germline V gene has CDR1 SGDLS and CDR2 YYNGEE. After removal of 4 bases from V and 1 base from J, the junction contained 9 bases not matched to a gene. The CDR3 sequence: CASSLWSGGGTDTQYF. DNA for the CDR3: TGTGCCAGCAGCCTCTGGTCAGGGGGTGGCACAGATACGCAGTATTTT.

This clone has just one count. J is TRBJ2-1 and V is TRBV11-2, with 8 bases lining up with TRBD2. J was trimmed by 8 bases and V by 7 bases; bases with no gene match: 16. CDR1 and CDR2 (germline): SGHAT, FQNNGV. There are 16 residues in the CDR3. CDR3 in amino acids: CASTPSGLALRYEQFF. CDR3 DNA: TGTGCCAGCACCCCCAGCGGACTAGCCTTACGATATGAGCAGTTCTTC.

The rearrangement joins TRBV7-9 to TRBJ2-3, with 7 bases lining up with TRBD1. The CDR3 runs 14 residues. Per germline, CDR1 SEHNR and CDR2 FQNEAQ (reference sequence). The J segment lost 6 bases and the V segment lost 1 base, leaving 4 bases of the junction unmatched. CDR3 sequence (DNA): TGTGCCAGCAGCTTAGGACAGGGAATGGATACGCAGTATTTT. Its translation: CASSLGQGMDTQYF.

V is TRBV3-1 (or the pseudogene TRBV3-2) and J is TRBJ1-2; 9 nucleotides align to TRBD1. V dropped 2 bases and J dropped 0; count of bases not matched to a gene: 13. This CDR3 spans 19 amino acids. CDR1 LGHDT and CDR2 YNNKEL come from the germline V gene (reference sequence). DNA for the CDR3: TGTGCCAGCAGCCAACTAAGGGGACAGGGAAACACGGCTAACTATGGCTACACCTTC. It codes for CASSQLRGQGNTANYGYTF.

J is TRBJ1-2 and V is TRBV4-1; 11 bases fit TRBD1. The CDR3 sequence is 15 residues long. From germline, CDR1 is MGHRA and CDR2 YSYEKL. The junction had 6 bases not matched to a gene; V was cut back by 2 bases and J by 7 bases. CDR3 DNA sequence: TGCGCCAGCAGCCAACCTGGACAGGGGGCGCGTGGCTACACCTTC. Amino acid sequence: CASSQPGQGARGYTF.

The chain has TRBV9 and TRBJ2-5, with D perhaps matching TRBD1 or TRBD2 (5 bases each). The germline V and J ends were trimmed by 2 bases and 5 bases, with 16 bases remaining between them. The CDR3 has 15 residues. In germline, CDR1 is SGDLS, CDR2 YYNGEE. CDR3 amino acids: CASSVTGRGYETQYF. The CDR3, as DNA: TGTGCCAGCAGCGTTACAGGTCGGGGCTACGAGACCCAGTACTTC.

The sample holds one count of this clone. This chain joins TRBV9 and TRBJ1-3; possibly TRBD1 for D (5 bases). Germline V lookup: CDR1 SGDLS, CDR2 YYNGEE. The CDR3 length is 17 residues. V was clipped by 4 bases and J by 5 bases, with 22 bases between them. CDR3 region: CASSPPLFPDNRNTIYF. The CDR3 region has the DNA TGTGCCAGCAGCCCCCCTCTTTTCCCGGACAATCGAAACACCATATATTTT. The full variable domain, in which reference TRBV9 and TRBJ1-3 provide the parts outside the CDR3, is DSGVTQTPKHLITATGQRVTLRCSPRSGDLSVYWYQQSLDQGLQFLIQYYNGEERAKGNILERFSAQQFPDLHSELNLSSLELGDSALYFCASSPPLFPDNRNTIYFGEGSWLTVV.

In this sample, this clone turned up once. The chain joins TRBV5-1 to TRBJ2-3, with TRBD2 matching 12 bases. The CDR3 extends over 15 amino acids. V lost 6 bases, J lost 5 bases, and 7 bases stayed unmatched. Germline CDR1 and CDR2: SGHRS and YFSETQ. CDR3 DNA sequence: TGCGCCAGCACCAACCCGGGACTAGCGGGAGATACGCAGTATTTT. Its protein product is CASTNPGLAGDTQYF.

This sequence joins TRBV10-3 and TRBJ1-6; no clear D gene. The germline gives CDR1 ENHRY, CDR2 SYGVKD. The V gene lost 0 bases and the J gene lost 5 bases, with 8 bases spanning the gap. This CDR3 is 15 amino acids long. The CDR3 region is CAISESVHDNSPLHF. For the CDR3, the DNA is TGTGCCATCAGTGAGTCGGTTCACGATAATTCACCCCTCCACTTT.

The CDR3 loop reads CASSYGAEGPQETQYF. Here the CDR3 DNA reads TGTGCCAGCAGTTACGGGGCCGAGGGGCCGCAAGAGACCCAGTACTTC. V gene TRBV6-6 combines with J gene TRBJ2-5, with D perhaps given as TRBD1 or TRBD2 (5 bases each). V dropped 2 bases and J dropped 2 bases, with 15 bases sitting between them. Germline-derived CDR1 and CDR2 are MNHNY and SVGAGI (reference sequence). The CDR3 has 16 residues.

The J gene is TRBJ2-5, the V gene TRBV18; unclear D gene. Trimming stripped 4 bases from V and 4 bases from J, with 19 bases between. The CDR3 sequence is 16 residues long. Germline V gene data show CDR1 as KGHSH and CDR2 as LQKENI. CDR3 region: CASSRVATSMAETQYF. The DNA of the CDR3 is TGTGCCAGCTCACGAGTCGCCACATCGATGGCAGAGACCCAGTACTTC.

This sequence joins TRBV4-2 and TRBJ1-3; unclear D gene. CDR1 and CDR2 (germline): LGHNA, YNFKEQ. V lost 4 bases, J lost 7 bases, and 8 bases lay in between. This CDR3 region has 12 residues. The chain's CDR3 is CASSPLGNTIYF. In nucleotides, the CDR3 is TGTGCCAGCAGCCCGCTAGGGAACACCATATATTTT.

This clone was detected a few times. The V gene is TRBV20-1, the J gene TRBJ1-1, with no clear D. Trimming cost V 4 bases and J 5 bases, with 8 bases left between them. This CDR3 is 11 amino acids long. CDR1 and CDR2 from the germline V gene are DFQATT and SNEGSKA (reference sequence). The CDR3 DNA is TGCAGTGCTATTTGGAGTACTGAAGCTTTCTTT. Translation gives CSAIWSTEAFF.

The CDR3 loop is CASSPDRGIYNEQFF. The CDR3 coding sequence is TGTGCCAGCAGTCCAGACAGGGGGATTTACAATGAGCAGTTCTTC. This chain links TRBV6-4 with TRBJ2-1, with TRBD1 identical over 9 bases. CDR3 length: 15 residues. From germline, CDR1 is MRHNA and CDR2 SNTAGT. The junction had 6 bases not matched to a gene; V was cut back by 5 bases and J by 4 bases.

The chain carries TRBV7-2 and TRBJ1-2, with 7 positions matching TRBD1. Germline lookup yields CDR1 SGHTA and CDR2 FQGNSA. V was clipped by 6 bases and J by 5 bases; unmatched bases: 9. CDR3 length equals 14 residues. Here the CDR3 reads CASRDRQGRYGYTF. For the CDR3, the DNA is TGTGCCAGCAGAGATAGACAGGGCAGGTATGGCTACACCTTC.

The V and J genes are TRBV5-1 and TRBJ2-5, with 10 bases matching TRBD1. Germline CDR1 and CDR2: SGHRS and YFSETQ. This CDR3 spans 14 amino acids. The J segment lost 3 bases and the V segment lost 4 bases, leaving 3 bases of the junction unmatched. The CDR3 spells CASSHGTGEETQYF. The CDR3 nucleotides are TGCGCCAGCAGCCACGGGACAGGGGAAGAGACCCAGTACTTC.

J is TRBJ1-4 and V is TRBV29-1; perhaps TRBD1 as D (5 bases). CDR3 length: 13 residues. V was trimmed by 0 bases and J by 14 bases, leaving 16 bases between them. Per the germline V gene, CDR1 is SQVTM and CDR2 is ANQGSEA. In DNA, the CDR3 is TGCAGCGTTGAAGATCCCCGGACACATGGGCTGTTTTTT. Protein sequence: CSVEDPRTHGLFF.

The chain combines TRBV7-6 with TRBJ2-5; 7 nucleotides align to TRBD1. V was pared by 3 bases and J by 2 bases, with 15 bases of the junction left unmatched. The CDR3 has 18 amino acids. Germline assignment: CDR1 SGHVS and CDR2 FNYEAQ. The CDR3 DNA follows: TGTGCCAGCAGCTTCCCCACGAGCTCAGACAGGGCTCAAGAGACCCAGTACTTC. Translation: CASSFPTSSDRAQETQYF.

The rearrangement uses TRBV4-1 and TRBJ2-7; no clear D gene. With 4 bases removed from V and 1 base from J, the gap between germline ends came to 11 bases. Per the germline V gene, CDR1 is MGHRA and CDR2 is YSYEKL. This CDR3 spans 14 amino acids. The CDR3 spells CASSPGWFSYEQYF. The DNA of the CDR3 is TGCGCCAGCAGCCCCGGATGGTTTTCCTACGAGCAGTACTTC.

This chain uses TRBV30 with TRBJ1-5, with unresolved D. CDR3 length: 16 residues. Germline-derived CDR1 and CDR2 are GTSNPN and SVGIG (reference sequence). Trimming stripped 3 bases from V and 2 bases from J, with 17 bases between. CDR3 amino acids: CAWSGNLASGNQPQHF. The CDR3 coding sequence is TGTGCCTGGAGCGGGAATTTGGCATCGGGCAATCAGCCCCAGCATTTT.

The chain has TRBV30 and TRBJ2-3, with 9 bases lining up with TRBD2. J gave up 0 bases and V 2 bases, and 9 bases lay outside the gene matches. This CDR3 comprises 17 residues. CDR1 GTSNPN and CDR2 SVGIG come from the germline V gene (reference sequence). Here the CDR3 DNA reads TGTGCCTGGAGTCAGGGCCTGACTAGCGGAAGCACAGATACGCAGTATTTT. Translating gives CAWSQGLTSGSTDTQYF.

CDR3 region: CASSFAAGGEQYF. CDR3 DNA sequence: TGTGCCAGCAGCTTCGCCGCTGGGGGCGAGCAGTACTTC. This chain connects TRBV5-5 to TRBJ2-7; the D gene could be TRBD1 or TRBD2 (5 bases each). V lost 2 bases to trimming and J lost 6 bases, with 12 bases between them. This CDR3 has 13 amino acids. Germline V gene data show CDR1 as SGHKS and CDR2 as YYEKEE (reference sequence).

The chain has TRBV5-1 and TRBJ1-2; D remains unclear. V lost 1 base, J lost 0 bases, and 7 bases lay in between. CDR1 is SGHRS, CDR2 YFSETQ, per germline. There are 14 residues in the CDR3. CDR3 in DNA: TGCGCCAGCAGCTTGACCGAAGCTAACTATGGCTACACCTTC. Translating gives CASSLTEANYGYTF.

The chain uses TRBV28 and TRBJ1-1, with 9 bases matching TRBD1. The CDR3 has 14 amino acids. Germline CDR1 and CDR2: MDHEN and SYDVKM. After removal of 5 bases from V and 4 bases from J, the junction contained 5 bases not matched to a gene. The CDR3 nucleotides read TGTGCCAGCAGTCGGACAGGGGCTATCACTGAAGCTTTCTTT. Its protein is CASSRTGAITEAFF.